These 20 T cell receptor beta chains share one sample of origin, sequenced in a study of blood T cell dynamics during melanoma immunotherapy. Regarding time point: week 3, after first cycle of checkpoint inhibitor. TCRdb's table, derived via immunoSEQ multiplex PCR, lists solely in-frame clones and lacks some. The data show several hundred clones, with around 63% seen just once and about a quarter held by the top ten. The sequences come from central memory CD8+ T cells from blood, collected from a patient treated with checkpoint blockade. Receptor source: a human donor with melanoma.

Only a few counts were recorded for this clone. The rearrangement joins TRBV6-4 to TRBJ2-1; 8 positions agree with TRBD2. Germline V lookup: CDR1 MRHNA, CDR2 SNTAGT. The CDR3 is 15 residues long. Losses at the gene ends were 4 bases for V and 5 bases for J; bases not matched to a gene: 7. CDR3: CASSVGTSGNNEQFF. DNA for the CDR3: TGTGCCAGCAGTGTTGGGACTAGTGGTAACAATGAGCAGTTCTTC.

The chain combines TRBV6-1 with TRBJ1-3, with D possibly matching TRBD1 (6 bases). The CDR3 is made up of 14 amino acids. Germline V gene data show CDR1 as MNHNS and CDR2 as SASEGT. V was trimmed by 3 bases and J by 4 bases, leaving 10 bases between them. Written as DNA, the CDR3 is TGTGCCAGCAGTGACTCGACAGGCGGAAACACCATATATTTT. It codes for CASSDSTGGNTIYF.

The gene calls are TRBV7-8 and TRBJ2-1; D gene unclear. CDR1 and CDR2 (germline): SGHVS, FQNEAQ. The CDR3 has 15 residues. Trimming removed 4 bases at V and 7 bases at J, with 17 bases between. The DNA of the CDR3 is TGTGCCAGCAGCTCGTCATATGGGAATCGTAATGAGCAGTTCTTC. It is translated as CASSSSYGNRNEQFF.

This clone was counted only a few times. CDR3 region: CASRVAGNTEAFF. For the CDR3, the DNA is TGTGCCAGCAGGGTGGCAGGGAACACTGAAGCTTTCTTT. The V and J genes are TRBV14 and TRBJ1-1; D is ambiguous. Germline V gene sequence: CDR1 SGHDN, CDR2 FVKESK. The V and J ends lost 6 bases and 1 base respectively, with 9 bases between them. The CDR3 totals 13 residues.

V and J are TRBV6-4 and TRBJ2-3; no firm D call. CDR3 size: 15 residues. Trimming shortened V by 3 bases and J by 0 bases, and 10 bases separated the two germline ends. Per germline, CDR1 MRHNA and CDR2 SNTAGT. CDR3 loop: CASSDDPASTDTQYF. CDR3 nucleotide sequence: TGTGCCAGCAGTGATGACCCGGCTAGCACAGATACGCAGTATTTT.

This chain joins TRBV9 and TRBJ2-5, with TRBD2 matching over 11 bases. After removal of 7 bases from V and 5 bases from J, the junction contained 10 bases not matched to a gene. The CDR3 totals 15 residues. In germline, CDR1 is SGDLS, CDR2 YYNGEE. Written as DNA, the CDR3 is TGTGCCAGCGCATCTAGCGGGAGGACTAGCGAGACCCAGTACTTC. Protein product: CASASSGRTSETQYF.

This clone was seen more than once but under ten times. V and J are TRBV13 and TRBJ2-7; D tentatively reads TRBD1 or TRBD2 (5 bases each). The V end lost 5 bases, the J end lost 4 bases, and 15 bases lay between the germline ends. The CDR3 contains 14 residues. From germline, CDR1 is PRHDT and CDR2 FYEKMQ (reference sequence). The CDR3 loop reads CASSGGGAQYEQYF. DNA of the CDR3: TGTGCCAGCAGCGGGGGTGGCGCCCAGTACGAGCAGTACTTC. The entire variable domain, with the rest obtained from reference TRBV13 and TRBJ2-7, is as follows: AAGVIQSPRHLIKEKRETATLKCYPIPRHDTVYWYQQGPGQDPQFLISFYEKMQSDKGSIPDRFSAQQFSDYHSELNMSSLELGDSALYFCASSGGGAQYEQYFGPGTRLTVT.

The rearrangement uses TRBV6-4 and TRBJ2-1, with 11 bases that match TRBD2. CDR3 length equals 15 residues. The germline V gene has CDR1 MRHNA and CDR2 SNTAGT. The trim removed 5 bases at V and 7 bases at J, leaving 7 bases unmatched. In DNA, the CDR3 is TGTGCCAGCAGTAAGACTAGCGGGGCCTCTAATGAGCAGTTCTTC. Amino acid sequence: CASSKTSGASNEQFF.

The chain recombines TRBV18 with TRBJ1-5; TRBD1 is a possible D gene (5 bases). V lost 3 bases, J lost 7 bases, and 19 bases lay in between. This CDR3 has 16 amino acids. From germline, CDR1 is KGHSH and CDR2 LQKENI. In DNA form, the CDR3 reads TGTGCCAGCTCACCGAACCCAAGCATCAGGGTACAGCCCCAGCATTTT. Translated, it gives CASSPNPSIRVQPQHF. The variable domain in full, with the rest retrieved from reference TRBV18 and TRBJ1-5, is NAGVMQNPRHLVRRRGQEARLRCSPMKGHSHVYWYRQLPEEGLKFMVYLQKENIIDESGMPKERFSAEFPKEGPSILRIQQVVRGDSAAYFCASSPNPSIRVQPQHFGDGTRLSIL.

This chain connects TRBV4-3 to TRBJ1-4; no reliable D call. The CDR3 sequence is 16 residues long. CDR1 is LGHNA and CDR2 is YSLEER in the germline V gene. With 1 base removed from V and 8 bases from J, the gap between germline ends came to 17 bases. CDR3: CASSQGGPGEPEKLFF. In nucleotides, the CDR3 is TGCGCCAGCAGCCAAGGTGGTCCAGGAGAGCCCGAAAAACTGTTTTTT.

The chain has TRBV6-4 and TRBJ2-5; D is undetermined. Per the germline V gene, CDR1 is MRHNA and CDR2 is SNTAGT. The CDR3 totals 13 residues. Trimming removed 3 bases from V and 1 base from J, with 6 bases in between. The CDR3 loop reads CASSEGSQETQYF. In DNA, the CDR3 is TGTGCCAGCAGTGAGGGCTCCCAAGAGACCCAGTACTTC.

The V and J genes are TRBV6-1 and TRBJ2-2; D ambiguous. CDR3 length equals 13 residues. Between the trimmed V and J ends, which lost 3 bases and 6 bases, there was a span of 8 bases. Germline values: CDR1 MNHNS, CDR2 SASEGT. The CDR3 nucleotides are TGTGCCAGCAGTGATTCCAGGCCCGGGGAGCTGTTTTTT. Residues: CASSDSRPGELFF.

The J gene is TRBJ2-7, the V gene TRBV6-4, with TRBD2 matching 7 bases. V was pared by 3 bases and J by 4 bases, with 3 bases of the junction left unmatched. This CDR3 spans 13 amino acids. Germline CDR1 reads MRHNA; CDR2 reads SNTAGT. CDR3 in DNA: TGTGCCAGCAGTGAACGGGAGGATTACGAGCAGTACTTC. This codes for CASSEREDYEQYF.

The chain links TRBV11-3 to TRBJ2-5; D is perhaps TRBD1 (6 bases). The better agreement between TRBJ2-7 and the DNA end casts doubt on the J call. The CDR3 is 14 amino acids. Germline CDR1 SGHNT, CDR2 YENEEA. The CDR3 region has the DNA TGTGCCAGCAGCTTAGCAGGGGCCTCCTACGAGCAGTACTTC. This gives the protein CASSLAGASYEQYF.

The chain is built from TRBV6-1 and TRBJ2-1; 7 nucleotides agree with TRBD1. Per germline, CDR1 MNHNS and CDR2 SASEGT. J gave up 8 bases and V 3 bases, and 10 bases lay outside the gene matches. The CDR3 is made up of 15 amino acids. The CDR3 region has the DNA TGTGCCAGCAGTGACTCGACAGGGTCAAGCGATGAGCAGTTCTTC. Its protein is CASSDSTGSSDEQFF.

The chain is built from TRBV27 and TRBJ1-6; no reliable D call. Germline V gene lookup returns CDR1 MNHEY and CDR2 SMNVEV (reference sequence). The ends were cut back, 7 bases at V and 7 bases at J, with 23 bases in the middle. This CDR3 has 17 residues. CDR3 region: CASNRVNSLFENSPLHF. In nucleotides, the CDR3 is TGTGCCAGCAATAGGGTAAACAGTCTATTTGAGAATTCACCCCTCCACTTT.

CDR3 nucleotides: TGTGCCAGCAGTTTCGGACTAGCGGGAGTAGACGAGCAGTACTTC. Translating it yields CASSFGLAGVDEQYF. J is TRBJ2-7 and V is TRBV6-4, with 13 nucleotides matching TRBD2. Trimming took 5 bases from V and 5 from J; bases not matched to a gene: 6. The CDR3 totals 15 residues. The germline gives CDR1 MRHNA, CDR2 SNTAGT.

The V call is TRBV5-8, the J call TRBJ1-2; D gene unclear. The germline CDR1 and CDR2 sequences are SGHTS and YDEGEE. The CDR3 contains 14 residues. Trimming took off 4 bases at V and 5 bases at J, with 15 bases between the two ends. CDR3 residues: CASSTRAAWYGYTF. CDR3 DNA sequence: TGTGCCAGCAGCACCCGGGCAGCTTGGTATGGCTACACCTTC.

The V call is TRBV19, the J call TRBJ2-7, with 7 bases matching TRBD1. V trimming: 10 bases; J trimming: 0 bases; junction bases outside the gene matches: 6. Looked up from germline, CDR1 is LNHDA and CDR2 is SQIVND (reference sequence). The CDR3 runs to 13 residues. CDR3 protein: CATTRTGSYEQYF. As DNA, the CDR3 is TGTGCCACCACACGGACAGGCTCCTACGAGCAGTACTTC.

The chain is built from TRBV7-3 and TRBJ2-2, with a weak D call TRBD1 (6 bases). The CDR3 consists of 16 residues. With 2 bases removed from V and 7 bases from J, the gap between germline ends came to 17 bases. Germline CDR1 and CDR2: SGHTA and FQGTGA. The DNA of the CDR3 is TGTGCCAGCAGCTTAGGCCCAGGCAGGGACATCGGGGAGCTGTTTTTT. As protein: CASSLGPGRDIGELFF. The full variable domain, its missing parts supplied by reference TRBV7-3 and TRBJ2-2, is GAGVSQTPSNKVTEKGKYVELRCDPISGHTALYWYRQSLGQGPEFLIYFQGTGAADDSGLPNDRFFAVRPEGSVSTLKIQRTERGDSAVYLCASSLGPGRDIGELFFGEGSRLTVL.